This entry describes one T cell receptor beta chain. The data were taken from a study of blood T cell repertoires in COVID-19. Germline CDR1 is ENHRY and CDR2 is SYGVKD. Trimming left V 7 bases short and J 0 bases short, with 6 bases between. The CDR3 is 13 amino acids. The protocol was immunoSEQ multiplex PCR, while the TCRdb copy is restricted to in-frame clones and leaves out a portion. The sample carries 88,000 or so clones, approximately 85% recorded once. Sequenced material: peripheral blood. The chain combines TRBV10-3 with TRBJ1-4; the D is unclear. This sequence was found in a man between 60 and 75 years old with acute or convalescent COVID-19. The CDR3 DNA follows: TGTGCCATCAAGCCCGCAACTAATGAAAAACTGTTTTTT. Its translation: CAIKPATNEKLFF.